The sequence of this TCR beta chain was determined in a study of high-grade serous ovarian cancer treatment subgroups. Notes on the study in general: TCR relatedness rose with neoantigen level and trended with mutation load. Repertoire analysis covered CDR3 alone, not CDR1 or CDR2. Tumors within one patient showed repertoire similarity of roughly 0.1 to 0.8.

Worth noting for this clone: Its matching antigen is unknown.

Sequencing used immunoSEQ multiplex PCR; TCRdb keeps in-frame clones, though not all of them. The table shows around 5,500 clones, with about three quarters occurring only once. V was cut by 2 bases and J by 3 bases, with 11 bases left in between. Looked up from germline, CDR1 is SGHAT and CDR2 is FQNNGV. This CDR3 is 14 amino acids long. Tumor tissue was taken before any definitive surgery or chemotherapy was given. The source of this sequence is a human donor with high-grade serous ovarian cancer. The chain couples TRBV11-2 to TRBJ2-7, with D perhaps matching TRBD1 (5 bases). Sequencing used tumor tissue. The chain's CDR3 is CASSLKTAYYEQYF. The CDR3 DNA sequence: TGTGCCAGCAGCTTAAAGACAGCCTACTACGAGCAGTACTTC.